Described below is a single T cell receptor beta chain sequence and its context. TCRdb's copy holds only in-frame clones and misses some; the assay was immunoSEQ multiplex PCR. The data contain roughly 120,000 clones, approximately 90% of them singletons. The sample is drawn from a study of cytomegalovirus exposure and HLA in healthy donors. The CDR3 covers 14 residues. Germline V gene sequence: CDR1 MDHEN, CDR2 SYDVKM. Trimming pared 2 bases from V and 4 bases from J, leaving 8 bases between. The donors were in the approximately 130-subject validation cohort; that cohort was separate from the roughly 700-subject first cohort.

The rearrangement uses TRBV28 and TRBJ2-2; the D gene is possibly TRBD2 (5 bases). The TCR was taken from a man between 18 and 35 years old in good health and CMV-seropositive. The sequencing sample was made of PBMCs. In nucleotides, the CDR3 is TGTGCCAGCAGTTTACGGGGATCCACCGGGGAGCTGTTTTTT. Protein product: CASSLRGSTGELFF.